The entry below describes one T cell receptor beta chain. The CDR3 loop spans 15 amino acids. Looked up from germline, CDR1 is SGHKS and CDR2 is YYEKEE (reference sequence). Trimming removed 0 bases at V and 12 bases at J, with 21 bases between. Profiled with immunoSEQ multiplex PCR; TCRdb holds only in-frame clones, not every one. This table holds around 300,000 clones, 80% to 90% found once. These data belong to a study of blood T cell repertoires in COVID-19. Adults between about 18 and 95 years of age took part from fewer than 30 US areas. The TCR comes from a man aged 30-40 years who had recovered from COVID-19. J is TRBJ1-2 and V is TRBV5-5, with D perhaps matching TRBD1 (5 bases). The sequenced material came from PBMCs or T cells enriched from blood (not recorded which). The CDR3 coding sequence is TGTGCCAGCAGCTTGGAGGTGACAGTCACCTTGGTGGACACCTTC. Amino acid sequence: CASSLEVTVTLVDTF.